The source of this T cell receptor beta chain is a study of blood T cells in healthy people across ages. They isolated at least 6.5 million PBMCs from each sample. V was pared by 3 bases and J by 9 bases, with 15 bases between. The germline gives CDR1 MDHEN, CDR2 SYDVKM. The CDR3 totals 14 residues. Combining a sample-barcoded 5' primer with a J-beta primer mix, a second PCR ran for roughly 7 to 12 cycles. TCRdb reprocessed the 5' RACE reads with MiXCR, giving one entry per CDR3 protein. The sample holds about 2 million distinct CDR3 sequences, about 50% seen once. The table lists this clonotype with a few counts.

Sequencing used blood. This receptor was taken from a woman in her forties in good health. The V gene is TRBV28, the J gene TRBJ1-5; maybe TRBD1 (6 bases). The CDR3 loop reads CASSFPDGGRPQHF. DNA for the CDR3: TGTGCCAGCAGTTTCCCGGACGGGGGGCGGCCCCAGCATTTT.